Listed below are T cell receptor beta chains from one sample, sequenced in a study of CD8+ T cells in alopecia areata. Assay used: immunoSEQ multiplex PCR; TCRdb lists only in-frame clones, some missing. The sample gives 200,000 to 250,000 clones, 66% of which show up once; roughly 1.2% is in the top ten. Source: CD4+ T cells sorted from blood, taken at approximately week 42, from a patient treated with tofacitinib. The receptors shown here come from a human donor with alopecia areata. The CDR3 runs from the conserved cysteine through the conserved F or W. A D gene is named only where the DNA matches it firmly. Where a row states a size, it is once, few, many or the class of an expanded clone; other rows omit it.

V gene	clone size	J gene	D gene	CDR3 DNA	CDR3 protein
TRBV27	.	TRBJ1-1	.	TGTGCCAGCAGTTTAGCTTACAGGGATAGAGCTTTCTTT	CASSLAYRDRAFF
TRBV28	.	TRBJ1-5	.	TGTGCCAGTAATCAGGAAAATCAGCCCCAGCATTTT	CASNQENQPQHF
TRBV30	few	TRBJ1-2	.	TGTGCCTGGAGAGACCTAAATGGCTACACCTTC	CAWRDLNGYTF
TRBV30	.	TRBJ1-1	.	TGTGCCTGGAATGATGGCGGGGGGGCTTTCTTT	CAWNDGGGAFF
TRBV6-6	.	TRBJ1-5	.	TGTGCCAGCAGGTCCAGCAATCAGCCCCAGCATTTT	CASRSSNQPQHF
TRBV5-1	once	TRBJ2-2	.	TGCGCCAGCAGCTTGGGTGCCGGGGAGCTGTTTTTT	CASSLGAGELFF
TRBV27	.	TRBJ2-3	.	TGTGCCAGCAGTTTATTGTACGGGACCTCCACAGATACGCAGTATTTT	CASSLLYGTSTDTQYF
TRBV2	.	TRBJ2-7	TRBD1	TGTGCCAGCAGTGGCGGGACAGGGCGCTACGAGCAGTACTTC	CASSGGTGRYEQYF
TRBV30	few	TRBJ2-1	TRBD2	TGTGCCTCCCGACTAGCGGGGGGTTACAATGAGCAGTTCTTC	CASRLAGGYNEQFF
TRBV7-3	once	TRBJ1-1	.	TGTGCCAGCAGCTCGGACGGAGGGAGGGACACTGAAGCTTTCTTT	CASSSDGGRDTEAFF